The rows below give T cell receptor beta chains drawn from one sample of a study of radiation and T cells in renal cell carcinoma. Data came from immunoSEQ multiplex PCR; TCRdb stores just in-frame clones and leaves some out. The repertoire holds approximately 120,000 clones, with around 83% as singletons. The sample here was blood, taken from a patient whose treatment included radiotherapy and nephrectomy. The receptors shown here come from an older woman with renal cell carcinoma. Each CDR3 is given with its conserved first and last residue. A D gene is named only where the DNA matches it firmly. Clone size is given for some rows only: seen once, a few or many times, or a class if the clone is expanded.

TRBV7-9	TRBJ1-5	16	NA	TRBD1	TGTGCCAGCAGCATGCAGGGGGCGCCGGACAATCAGCCCCAGCATTTT	CASSMQGAPDNQPQHF
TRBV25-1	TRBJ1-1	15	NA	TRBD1	TGTGCCAGCAGTGAGAGACAGGGTACCCCAAGAAACGCTTTCTTT	CASSERQGTPRNAFF
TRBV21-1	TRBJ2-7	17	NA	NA	TGTGCCAGCAGCAAGGAAGGGGAGAAAAGCGGGACCTACGAGCAGTACTTC	CASSKEGEKSGTYEQYF
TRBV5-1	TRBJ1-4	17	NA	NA	TGCGCCAGCAGCTTGGGAGGAAGGGGCGCAACTAATGAAAAACTGTTTTTT	CASSLGGRGATNEKLFF
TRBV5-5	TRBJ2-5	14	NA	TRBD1	TGTGCCAGCAGCTCGGACAGGGGTGTAGAGACCCAGTACTTC	CASSSDRGVETQYF
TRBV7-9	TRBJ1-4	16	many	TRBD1	TGTGCCAGCAGAAAAGGGACAGGGGGCTCGAGGGAAAAACTGTTTTTT	CASRKGTGGSREKLFF
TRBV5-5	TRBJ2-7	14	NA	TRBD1	TGTGCCAGCAGCCAGGGACAGGGGTATCACGAGCAGTACTTC	CASSQGQGYHEQYF
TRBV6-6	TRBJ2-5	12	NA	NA	TGTGCCAGCACCGGCTACCGCTTGGAGCAGTACTTC	CASTGYRLEQYF
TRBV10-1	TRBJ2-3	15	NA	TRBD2	TGCGCCAGCAGCCCCGATAGCGGGGGCACAGATACGCAGTATTTT	CASSPDSGGTDTQYF
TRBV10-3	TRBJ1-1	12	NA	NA	TGTGCCATCAGTGCGGTCCACACTGAAGCTTTCTTT	CAISAVHTEAFF
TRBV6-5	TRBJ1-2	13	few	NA	TGTGCCAGCAGAACGATTCGGGGGTATGGCTACACCTTC	CASRTIRGYGYTF
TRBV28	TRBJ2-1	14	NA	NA	TGTGCCAGCAGTTTATCGGCCTTATACAATGAGCAGTTCTTC	CASSLSALYNEQFF
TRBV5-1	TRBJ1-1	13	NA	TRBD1	TGCGCGAGTCGGGGGACAGGGAACACTGAAGCTTTCTTT	CASRGTGNTEAFF
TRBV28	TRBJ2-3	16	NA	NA	TGTGCCAGCAGTTCCCTAGGGGGGGCATTCGCAGATACGCAGTATTTT	CASSSLGGAFADTQYF
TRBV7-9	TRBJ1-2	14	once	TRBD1	TGTGCCAGCAGCCAAGGGACAGGAAACTATGGCTACACCTTC	CASSQGTGNYGYTF
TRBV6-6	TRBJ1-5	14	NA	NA	TGTGCCAGCAGTTATTTTTCCGGCGGGCAGCCCCAGCATTTT	CASSYFSGGQPQHF
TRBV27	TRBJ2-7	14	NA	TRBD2	TGTGCCAGCAGCTCCGGGACTAGAGTCTACGAGCAGTACTTC	CASSSGTRVYEQYF
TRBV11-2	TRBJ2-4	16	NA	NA	TGTGCCAGCAGCTTAGATCTGGCGGGACTTAAAAACATTCAGTACTTC	CASSLDLAGLKNIQYF
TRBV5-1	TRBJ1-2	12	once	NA	TGCGCCAGCAGCCCGGACACCTATGGCTACACCTTC	CASSPDTYGYTF